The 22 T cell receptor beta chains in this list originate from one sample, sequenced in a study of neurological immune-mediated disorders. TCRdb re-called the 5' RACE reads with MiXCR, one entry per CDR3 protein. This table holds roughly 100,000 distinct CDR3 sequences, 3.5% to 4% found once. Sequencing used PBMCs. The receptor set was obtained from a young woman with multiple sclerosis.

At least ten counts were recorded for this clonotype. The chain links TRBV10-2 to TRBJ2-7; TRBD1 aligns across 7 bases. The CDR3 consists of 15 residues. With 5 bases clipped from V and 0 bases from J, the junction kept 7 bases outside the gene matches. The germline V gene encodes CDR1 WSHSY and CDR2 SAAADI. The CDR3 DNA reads TGCGCCAGCAGTTGGACAGGATCCTCCTCCTACGAGCAGTACTTC. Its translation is CASSWTGSSSYEQYF.

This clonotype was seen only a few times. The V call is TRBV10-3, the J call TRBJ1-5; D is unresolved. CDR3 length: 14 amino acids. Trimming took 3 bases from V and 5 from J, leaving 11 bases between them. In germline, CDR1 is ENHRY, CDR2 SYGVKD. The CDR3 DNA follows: TGTGCCATCAGTGAACCTGGGGAGTATCAGCCCCAGCATTTT. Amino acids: CAISEPGEYQPQHF.

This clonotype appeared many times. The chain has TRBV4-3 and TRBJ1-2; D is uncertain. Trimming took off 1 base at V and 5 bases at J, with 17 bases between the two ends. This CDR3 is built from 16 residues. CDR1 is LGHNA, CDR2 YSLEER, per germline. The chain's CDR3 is CASSQAPAVVNYGYTF. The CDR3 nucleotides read TGCGCCAGCAGCCAAGCACCGGCCGTGGTAAATTATGGCTACACCTTC.

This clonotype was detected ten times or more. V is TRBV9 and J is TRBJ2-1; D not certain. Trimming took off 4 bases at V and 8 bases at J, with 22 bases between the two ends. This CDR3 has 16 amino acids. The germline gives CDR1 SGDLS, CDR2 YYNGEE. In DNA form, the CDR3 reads TGTGCCAGCAGCCCCGGCCGGACCTCCTATCAGGATGAGCAGTTCTTC. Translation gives CASSPGRTSYQDEQFF.

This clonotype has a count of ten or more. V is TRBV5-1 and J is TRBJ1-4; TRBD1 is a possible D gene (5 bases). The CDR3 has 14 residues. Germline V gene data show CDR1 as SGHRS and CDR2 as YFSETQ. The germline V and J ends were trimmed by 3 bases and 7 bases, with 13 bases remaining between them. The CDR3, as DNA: TGCGCCAGCAGCTCCGGGACGGGTGGTGAAAAACTGTTTTTT. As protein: CASSSGTGGEKLFF.

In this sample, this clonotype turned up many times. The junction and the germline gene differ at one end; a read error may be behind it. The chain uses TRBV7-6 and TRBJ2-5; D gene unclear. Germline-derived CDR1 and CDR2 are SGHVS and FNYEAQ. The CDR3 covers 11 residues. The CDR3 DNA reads TGCGCCAGCAGCGTCCAAGAGACCCAGTACTTC. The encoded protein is CASSVQETQYF. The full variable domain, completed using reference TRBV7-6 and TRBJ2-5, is GAGVSQSPRYKVTKRGQDVALRCDPISGHVSLYWYRQALGQGPEFLTYFNYEAQQDKSGLPNDRFSAERPEGSISTLTIQRTEQRDSAMYRCASSVQETQYFGPGTRLLVL.

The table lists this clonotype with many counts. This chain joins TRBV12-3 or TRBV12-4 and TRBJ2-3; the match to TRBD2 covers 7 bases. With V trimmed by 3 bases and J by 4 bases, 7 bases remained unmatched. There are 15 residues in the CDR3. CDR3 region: CASSFGGGPADTQYF. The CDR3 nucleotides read TGTGCCAGCAGTTTTGGGGGAGGGCCCGCAGATACGCAGTATTTT.

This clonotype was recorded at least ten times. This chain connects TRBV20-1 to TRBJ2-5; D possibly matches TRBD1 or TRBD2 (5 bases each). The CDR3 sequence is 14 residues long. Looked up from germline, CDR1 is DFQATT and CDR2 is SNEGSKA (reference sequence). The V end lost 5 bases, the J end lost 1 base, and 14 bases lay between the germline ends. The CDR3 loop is CSARDPVVQETQYF. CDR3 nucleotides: TGCAGTGCTCGGGACCCTGTGGTCCAAGAGACCCAGTACTTC.

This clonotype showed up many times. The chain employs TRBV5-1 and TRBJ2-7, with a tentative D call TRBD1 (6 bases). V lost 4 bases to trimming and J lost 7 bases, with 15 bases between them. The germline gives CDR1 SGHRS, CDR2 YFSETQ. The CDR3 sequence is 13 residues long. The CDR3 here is CASSQGTGYEQYF. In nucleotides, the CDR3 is TGCGCCAGCAGCCAGGGGACCGGCTATGAGCAGTACTTC. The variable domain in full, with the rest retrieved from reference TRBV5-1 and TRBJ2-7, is KAGVTQTPRYLIKTRGQQVTLSCSPISGHRSVSWYQQTPGQGLQFLFEYFSETQRNKGNFPGRFSGRQFSNSRSEMNVSTLELGDSALYLCASSQGTGYEQYFGPGTRLTVT.

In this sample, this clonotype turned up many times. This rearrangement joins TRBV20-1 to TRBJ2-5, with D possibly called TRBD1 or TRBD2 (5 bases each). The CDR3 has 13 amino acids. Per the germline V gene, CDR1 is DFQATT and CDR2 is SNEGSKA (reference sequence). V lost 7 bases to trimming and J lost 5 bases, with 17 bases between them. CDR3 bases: TGCAGTGTCAGTTGGGGGATCCAGGAGACCCAGTACTTC. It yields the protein CSVSWGIQETQYF.

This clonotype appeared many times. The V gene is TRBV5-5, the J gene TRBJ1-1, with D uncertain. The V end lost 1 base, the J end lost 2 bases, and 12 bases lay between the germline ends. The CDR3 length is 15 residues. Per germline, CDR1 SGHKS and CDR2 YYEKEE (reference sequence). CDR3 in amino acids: CASSLSYGPNTEAFF. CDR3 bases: TGTGCCAGCAGCTTGTCCTACGGCCCAAACACTGAAGCTTTCTTT.

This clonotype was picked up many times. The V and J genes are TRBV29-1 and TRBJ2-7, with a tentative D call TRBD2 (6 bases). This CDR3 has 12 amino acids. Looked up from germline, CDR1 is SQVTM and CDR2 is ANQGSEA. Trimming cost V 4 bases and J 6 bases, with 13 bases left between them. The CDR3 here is CSVATGASEQYF. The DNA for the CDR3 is TGCAGCGTTGCGACGGGAGCAAGCGAGCAGTACTTC.

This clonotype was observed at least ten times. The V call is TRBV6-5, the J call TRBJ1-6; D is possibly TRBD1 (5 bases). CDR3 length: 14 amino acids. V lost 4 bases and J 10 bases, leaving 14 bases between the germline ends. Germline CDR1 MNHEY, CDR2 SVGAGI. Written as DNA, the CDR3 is TGTGCCAGCAGTTCTACAGGCGTAGACTCACCCCTCCACTTT. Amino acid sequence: CASSSTGVDSPLHF.

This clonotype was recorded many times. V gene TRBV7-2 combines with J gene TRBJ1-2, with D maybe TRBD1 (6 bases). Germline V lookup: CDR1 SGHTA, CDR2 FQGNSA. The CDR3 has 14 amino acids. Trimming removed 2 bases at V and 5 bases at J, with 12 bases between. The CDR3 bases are TGTGCCAGCAGCTTAACTCCAGGGGTGTATGGCTACACCTTC. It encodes CASSLTPGVYGYTF.

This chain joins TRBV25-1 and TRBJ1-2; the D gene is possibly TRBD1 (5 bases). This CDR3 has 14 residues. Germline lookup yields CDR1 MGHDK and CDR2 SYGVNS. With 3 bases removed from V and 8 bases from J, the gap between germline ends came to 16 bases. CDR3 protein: CASSDSGRADGYTF. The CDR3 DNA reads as TGTGCCAGCAGTGATTCGGGACGGGCTGACGGCTACACCTTC.

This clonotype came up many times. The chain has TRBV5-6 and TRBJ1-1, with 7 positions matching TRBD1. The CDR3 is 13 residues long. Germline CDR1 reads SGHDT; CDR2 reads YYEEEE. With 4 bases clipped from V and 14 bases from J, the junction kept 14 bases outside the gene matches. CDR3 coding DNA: TGTGCCAGCAGCCAGCCGGGACAGCCAGAAGAATTCTTT. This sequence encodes CASSQPGQPEEFF. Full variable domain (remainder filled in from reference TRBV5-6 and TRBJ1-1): DAGVTQSPTHLIKTRGQQVTLRCSPKSGHDTVSWYQQALGQGPQFIFQYYEEEERQRGNFPDRFSGHQFPNYSSELNVNALLLGDSALYLCASSQPGQPEEFFGQGTRLTVV.

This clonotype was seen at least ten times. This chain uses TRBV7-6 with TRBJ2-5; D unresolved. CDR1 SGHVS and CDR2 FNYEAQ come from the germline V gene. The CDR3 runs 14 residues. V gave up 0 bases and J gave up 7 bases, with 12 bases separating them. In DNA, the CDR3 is TGTGCCAGCAGCTTAGCGACCGAATCGGGGACCCAGTACTTC. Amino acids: CASSLATESGTQYF.

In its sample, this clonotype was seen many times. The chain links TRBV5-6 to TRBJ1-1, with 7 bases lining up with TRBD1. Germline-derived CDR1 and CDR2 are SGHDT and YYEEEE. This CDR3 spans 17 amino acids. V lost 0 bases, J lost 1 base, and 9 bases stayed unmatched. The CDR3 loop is CASSLEGIYRGNTEAFF. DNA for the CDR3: TGTGCCAGCAGCTTGGAGGGAATTTACAGGGGGAACACTGAAGCTTTCTTT.

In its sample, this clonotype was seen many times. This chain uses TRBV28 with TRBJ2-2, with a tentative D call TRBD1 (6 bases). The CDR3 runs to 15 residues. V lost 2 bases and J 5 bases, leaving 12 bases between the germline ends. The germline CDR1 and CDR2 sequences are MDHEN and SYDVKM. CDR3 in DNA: TGTGCCAGCAGTTTACGGCAGGGGTTTACCGGGGAGCTGTTTTTT. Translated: CASSLRQGFTGELFF.

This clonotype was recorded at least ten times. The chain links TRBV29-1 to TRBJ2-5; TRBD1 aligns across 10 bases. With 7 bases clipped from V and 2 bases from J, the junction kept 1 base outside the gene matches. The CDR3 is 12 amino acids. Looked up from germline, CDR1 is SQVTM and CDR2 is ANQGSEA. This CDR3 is CSGGQGQETQYF. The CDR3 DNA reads TGCAGCGGGGGACAGGGGCAAGAGACCCAGTACTTC.

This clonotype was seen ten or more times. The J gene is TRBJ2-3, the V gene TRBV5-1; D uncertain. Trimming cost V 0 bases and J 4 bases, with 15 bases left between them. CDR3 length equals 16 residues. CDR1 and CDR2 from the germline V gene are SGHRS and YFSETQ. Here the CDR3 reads CASSLAVRSVADTQYF. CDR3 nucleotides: TGCGCCAGCAGCTTGGCGGTCCGATCGGTGGCAGATACGCAGTATTTT.

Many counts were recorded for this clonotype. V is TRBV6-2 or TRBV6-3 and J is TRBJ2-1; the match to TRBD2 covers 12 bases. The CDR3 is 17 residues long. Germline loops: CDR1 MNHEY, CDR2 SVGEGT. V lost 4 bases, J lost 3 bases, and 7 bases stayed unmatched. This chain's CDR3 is CASSSRTSGKVYNEQFF. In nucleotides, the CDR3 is TGTGCCAGCAGTTCCCGGACTAGCGGGAAGGTCTACAATGAGCAGTTCTTC.